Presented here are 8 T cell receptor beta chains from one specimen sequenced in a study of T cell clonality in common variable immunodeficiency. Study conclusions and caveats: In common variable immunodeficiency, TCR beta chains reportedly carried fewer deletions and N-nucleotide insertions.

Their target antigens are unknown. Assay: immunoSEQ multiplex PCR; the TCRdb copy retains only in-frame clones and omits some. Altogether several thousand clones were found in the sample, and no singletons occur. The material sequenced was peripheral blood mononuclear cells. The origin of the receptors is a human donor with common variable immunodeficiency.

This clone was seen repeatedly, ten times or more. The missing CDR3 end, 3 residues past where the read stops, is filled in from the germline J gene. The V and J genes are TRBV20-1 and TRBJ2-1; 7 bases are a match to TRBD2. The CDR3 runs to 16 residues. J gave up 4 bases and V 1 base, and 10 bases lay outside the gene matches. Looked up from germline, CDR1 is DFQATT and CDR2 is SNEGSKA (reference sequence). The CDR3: CSARVPASGSYNEQFF. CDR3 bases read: TGCAGTGCTAGAGTTCCCGCTAGCGGATCGTACAATGAG.

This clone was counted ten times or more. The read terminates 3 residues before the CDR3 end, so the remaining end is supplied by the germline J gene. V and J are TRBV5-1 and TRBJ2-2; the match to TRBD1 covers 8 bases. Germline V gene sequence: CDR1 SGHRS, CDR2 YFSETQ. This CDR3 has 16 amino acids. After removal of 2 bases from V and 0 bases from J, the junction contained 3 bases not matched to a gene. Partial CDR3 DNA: TGCGCCAGCAGCTTTAGGACAGGGACGAACACCGGGGAG. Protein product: CASSFRTGTNTGE. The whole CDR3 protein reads CASSFRTGTNTGELFF.

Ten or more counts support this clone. CDR3 DNA (partial): TGTGCCTGGAGTATACAGGGGGGGCCTTGGGCAGATACG. Residues: CAWSIQGGPWADT. The entire CDR3 is CAWSIQGGPWADTQYF. The chain uses TRBV30 and TRBJ2-3; possibly TRBD1 for D (8 bases). The sequence runs out 3 residues before the end of the CDR3; the remainder is reconstructed from the germline J gene. Between the trimmed V and J ends, which lost 2 bases and 4 bases, there was a span of 19 bases. Germline CDR1 is GTSNPN and CDR2 is SVGIG (reference sequence). This CDR3 has 16 amino acids. The entire variable domain, with the rest obtained from reference TRBV30 and TRBJ2-3, is as follows: SQTIHQWPATLVQPVGSPLSLECTVEGTSNPNLYWYRQAAGRGLQLLFYSVGIGQISSEVPQNLSASRPQDRQFILSSKKLLLSDSGFYLCAWSIQGGPWADTQYFGPGTRLTVL.

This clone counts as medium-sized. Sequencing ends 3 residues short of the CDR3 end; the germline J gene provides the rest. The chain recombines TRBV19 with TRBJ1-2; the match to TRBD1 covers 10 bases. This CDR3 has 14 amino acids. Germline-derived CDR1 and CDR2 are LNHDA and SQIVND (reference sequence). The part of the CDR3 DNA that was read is TGTGCCACTTCAGGAGGGACAGGGGTAGGAGGC. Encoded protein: CATSGGTGVGG. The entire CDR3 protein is CATSGGTGVGGYTF.

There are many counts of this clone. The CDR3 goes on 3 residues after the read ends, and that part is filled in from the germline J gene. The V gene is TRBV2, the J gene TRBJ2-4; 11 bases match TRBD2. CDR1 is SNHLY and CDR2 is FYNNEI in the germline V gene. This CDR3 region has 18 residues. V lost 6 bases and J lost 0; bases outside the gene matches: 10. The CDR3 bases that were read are TGTGCCAGCAGGGGACTAGCGGTCCTCGGTGGAGCCAAAAACATT. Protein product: CASRGLAVLGGAKNI. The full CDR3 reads CASRGLAVLGGAKNIQYF. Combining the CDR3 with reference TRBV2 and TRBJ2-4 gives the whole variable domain EPEVTQTPSHQVTQMGQEVILRCVPISNHLYFYWYRQILGQKVEFLVSFYNNEISEKSEIFDDQFSVERPDGSNFTLKIRSTKLEDSAMYFCASRGLAVLGGAKNIQYFGAGTRLSVL.

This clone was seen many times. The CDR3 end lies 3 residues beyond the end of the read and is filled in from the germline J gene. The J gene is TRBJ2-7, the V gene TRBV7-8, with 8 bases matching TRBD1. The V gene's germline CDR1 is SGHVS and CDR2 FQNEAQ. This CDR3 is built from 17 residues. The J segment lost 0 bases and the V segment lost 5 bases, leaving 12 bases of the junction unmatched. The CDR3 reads CASSPLLRTGSSYEQYF. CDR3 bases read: TGTGCCAGCAGCCCTCTCCTCCGGACAGGGAGCTCCTACGAG.

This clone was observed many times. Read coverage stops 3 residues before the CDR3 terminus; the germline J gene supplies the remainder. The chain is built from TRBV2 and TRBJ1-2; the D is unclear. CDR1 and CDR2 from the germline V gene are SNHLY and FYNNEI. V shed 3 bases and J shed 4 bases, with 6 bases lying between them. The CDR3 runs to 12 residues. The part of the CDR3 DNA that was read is TGTGCCAGCAGTGACAGGATCTATGGC. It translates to CASSDRIYG. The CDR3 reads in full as CASSDRIYGYTF.

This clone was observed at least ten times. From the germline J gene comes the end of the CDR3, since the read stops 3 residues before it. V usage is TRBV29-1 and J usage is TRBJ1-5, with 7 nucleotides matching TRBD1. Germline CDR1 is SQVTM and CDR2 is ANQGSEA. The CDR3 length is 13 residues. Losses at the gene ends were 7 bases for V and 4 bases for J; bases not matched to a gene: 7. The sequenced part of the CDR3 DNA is TGCAGCGCCACGGGACAGACGAATCAGCCC. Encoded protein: CSATGQTNQP. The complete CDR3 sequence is CSATGQTNQPQHF.